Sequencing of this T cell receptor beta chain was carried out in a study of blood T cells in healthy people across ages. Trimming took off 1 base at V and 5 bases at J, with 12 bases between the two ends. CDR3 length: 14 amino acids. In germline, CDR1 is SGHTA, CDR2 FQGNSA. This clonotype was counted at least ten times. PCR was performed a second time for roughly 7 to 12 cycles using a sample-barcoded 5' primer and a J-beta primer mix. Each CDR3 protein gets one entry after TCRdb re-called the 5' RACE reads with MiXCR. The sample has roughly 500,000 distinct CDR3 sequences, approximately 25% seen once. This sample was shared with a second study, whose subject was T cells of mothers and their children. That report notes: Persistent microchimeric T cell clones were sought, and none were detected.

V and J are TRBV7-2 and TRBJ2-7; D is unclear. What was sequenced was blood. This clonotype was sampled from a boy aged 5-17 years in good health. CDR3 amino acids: CASSLGLAWNEQYF. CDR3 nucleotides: TGTGCCAGCAGCTTAGGGCTGGCTTGGAACGAGCAGTACTTC.